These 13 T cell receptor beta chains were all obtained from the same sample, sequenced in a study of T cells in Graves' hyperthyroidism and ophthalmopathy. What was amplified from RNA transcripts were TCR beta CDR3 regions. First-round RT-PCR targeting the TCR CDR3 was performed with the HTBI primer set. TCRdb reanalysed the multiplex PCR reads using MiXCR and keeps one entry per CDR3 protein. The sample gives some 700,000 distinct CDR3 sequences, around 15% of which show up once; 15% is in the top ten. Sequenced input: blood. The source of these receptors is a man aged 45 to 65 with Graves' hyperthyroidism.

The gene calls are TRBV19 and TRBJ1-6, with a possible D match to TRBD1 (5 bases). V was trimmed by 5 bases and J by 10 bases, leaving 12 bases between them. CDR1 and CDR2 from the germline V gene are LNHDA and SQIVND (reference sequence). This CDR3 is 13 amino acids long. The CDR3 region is CASSGTVWSPLHF. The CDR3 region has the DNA TGTGCCAGTAGTGGGACGGTATGGTCACCCCTCCACTTT. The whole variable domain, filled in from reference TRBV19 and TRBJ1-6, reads DGGITQSPKYLFRKEGQNVTLSCEQNLNHDAMYWYRQDPGQGLRLIYYSQIVNDFQKGDIAEGYSVSREKKESFPLTVTSAQKNPTAFYLCASSGTVWSPLHFGNGTRLTVT.

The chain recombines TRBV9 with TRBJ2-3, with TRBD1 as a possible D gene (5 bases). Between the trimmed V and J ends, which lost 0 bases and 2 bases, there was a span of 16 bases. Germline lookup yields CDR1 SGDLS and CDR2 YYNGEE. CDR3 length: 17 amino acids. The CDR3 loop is CASSVDSDRAFTDTQYF. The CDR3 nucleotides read TGTGCCAGCAGCGTAGATAGTGACAGAGCCTTCACAGATACGCAGTATTTT.

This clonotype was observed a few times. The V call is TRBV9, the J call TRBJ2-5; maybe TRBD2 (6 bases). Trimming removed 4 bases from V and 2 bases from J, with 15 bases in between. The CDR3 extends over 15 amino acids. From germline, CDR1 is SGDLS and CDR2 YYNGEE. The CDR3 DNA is TGTGCCAGCAGCCCCGGTGGAGGGAGACAAGAGACCCAGTACTTC. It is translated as CASSPGGGRQETQYF.

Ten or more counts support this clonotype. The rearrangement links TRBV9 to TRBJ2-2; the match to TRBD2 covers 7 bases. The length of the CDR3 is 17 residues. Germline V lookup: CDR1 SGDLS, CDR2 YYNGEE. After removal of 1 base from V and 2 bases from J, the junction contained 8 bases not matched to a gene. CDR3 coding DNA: TGTGCCAGCAGCGTACCACTAGGGGAGGGAAACACCGGGGAGCTGTTTTTT. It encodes CASSVPLGEGNTGELFF.

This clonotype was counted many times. In DNA form, the CDR3 reads TGTGCCAGCAGTAGGGGCTCAACTAGCGGGGAATACAATGAGCAGTTCTTC. It encodes CASSRGSTSGEYNEQFF. The V and J genes are TRBV6-1 and TRBJ2-1; 10 bases are a match to TRBD2. The germline V gene has CDR1 MNHNS and CDR2 SASEGT. The CDR3 contains 17 residues. With 5 bases clipped from V and 4 bases from J, the junction kept 11 bases outside the gene matches.

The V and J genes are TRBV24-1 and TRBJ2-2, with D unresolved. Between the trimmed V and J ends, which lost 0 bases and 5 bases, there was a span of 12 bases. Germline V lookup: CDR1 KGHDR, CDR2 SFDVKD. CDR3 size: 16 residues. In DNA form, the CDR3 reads TGTGCCACCAGTGATTTGGATAGTCTCGGTACCGGGGAGCTGTTTTTT. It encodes CATSDLDSLGTGELFF.

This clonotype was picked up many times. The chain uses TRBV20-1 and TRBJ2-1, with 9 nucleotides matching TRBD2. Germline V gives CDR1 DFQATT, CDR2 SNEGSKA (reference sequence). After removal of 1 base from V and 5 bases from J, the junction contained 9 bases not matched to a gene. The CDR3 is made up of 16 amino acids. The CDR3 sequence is CSARGRSGSPHNEQFF. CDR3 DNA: TGCAGTGCTAGAGGTCGTAGCGGGAGTCCCCACAATGAGCAGTTCTTC.

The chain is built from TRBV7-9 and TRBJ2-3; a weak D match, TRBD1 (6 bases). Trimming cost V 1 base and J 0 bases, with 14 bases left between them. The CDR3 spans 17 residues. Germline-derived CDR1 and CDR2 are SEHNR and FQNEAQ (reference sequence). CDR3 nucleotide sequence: TGTGCCAGCAGCTTAGAGGGACGGGACAAGAGCACAGATACGCAGTATTTT. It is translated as CASSLEGRDKSTDTQYF.

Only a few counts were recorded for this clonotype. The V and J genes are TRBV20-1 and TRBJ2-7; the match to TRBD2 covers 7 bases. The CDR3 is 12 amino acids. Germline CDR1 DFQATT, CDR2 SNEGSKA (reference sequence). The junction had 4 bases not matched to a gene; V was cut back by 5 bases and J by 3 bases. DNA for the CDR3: TGCAGTGCTTCGACTAGCATCTACGAGCAGTACTTC. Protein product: CSASTSIYEQYF.

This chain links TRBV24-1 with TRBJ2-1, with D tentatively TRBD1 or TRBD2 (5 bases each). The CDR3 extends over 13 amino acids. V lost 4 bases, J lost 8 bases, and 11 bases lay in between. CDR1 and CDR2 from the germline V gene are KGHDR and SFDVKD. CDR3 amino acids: CATSEGTLDEQFF. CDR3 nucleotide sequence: TGTGCCACCAGTGAGGGGACCCTGGATGAGCAGTTCTTC.

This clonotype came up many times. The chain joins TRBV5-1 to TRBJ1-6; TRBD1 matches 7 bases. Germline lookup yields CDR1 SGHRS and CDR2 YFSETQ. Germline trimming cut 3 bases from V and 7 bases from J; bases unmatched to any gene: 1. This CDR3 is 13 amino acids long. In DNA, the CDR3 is TGCGCCAGCAGCTCGACAGGGAATTCACCCCTCCACTTT. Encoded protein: CASSSTGNSPLHF.

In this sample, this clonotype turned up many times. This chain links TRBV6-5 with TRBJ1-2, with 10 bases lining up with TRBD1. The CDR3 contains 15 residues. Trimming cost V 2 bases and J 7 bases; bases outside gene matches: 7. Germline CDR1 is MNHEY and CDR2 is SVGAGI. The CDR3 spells CASSYAGTGVGGYTF. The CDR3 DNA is TGTGCCAGCAGTTACGCCGGGACAGGGGTCGGTGGCTACACCTTC.

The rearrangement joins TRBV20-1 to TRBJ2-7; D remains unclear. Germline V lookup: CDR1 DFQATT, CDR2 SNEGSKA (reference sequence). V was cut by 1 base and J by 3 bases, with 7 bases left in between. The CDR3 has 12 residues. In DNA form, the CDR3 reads TGCAGTGCTAGAGGGCCGGGCTACGAGCAGTACTTC. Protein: CSARGPGYEQYF.